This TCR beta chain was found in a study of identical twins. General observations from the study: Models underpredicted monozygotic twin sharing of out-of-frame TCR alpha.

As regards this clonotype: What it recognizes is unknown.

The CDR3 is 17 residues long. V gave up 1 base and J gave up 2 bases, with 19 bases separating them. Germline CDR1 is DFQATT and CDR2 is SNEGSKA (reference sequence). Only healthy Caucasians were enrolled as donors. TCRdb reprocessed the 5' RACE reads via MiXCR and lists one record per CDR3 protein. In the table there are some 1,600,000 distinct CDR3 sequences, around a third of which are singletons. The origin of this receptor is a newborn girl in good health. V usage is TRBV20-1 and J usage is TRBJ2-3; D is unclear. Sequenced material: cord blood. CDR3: CSARAGQAPRFTDTQYF. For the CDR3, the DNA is TGCAGTGCTAGAGCTGGGCAGGCGCCCCGTTTCACAGATACGCAGTATTTT.